The rows below give T cell receptor beta chains drawn from one sample of a study of cytomegalovirus exposure and HLA in healthy donors. Profiling relied on immunoSEQ multiplex PCR, and the TCRdb table lists in-frame clones only, not all of them. The sample table includes 100,000 to 150,000 clones. Sequenced input: PBMCs. The source is a man aged 18-30 years in good health and CMV-seronegative. The CDR3 runs from the conserved cysteine through the conserved F or W. A D gene is named only where the DNA matches it firmly.

TRBV28,TRBJ1-6,-,CASSPHQGGSPLHF,TGTGCCAGCAGTCCCCACCAGGGAGGTTCACCCCTCCACTTT
TRBV10-3,TRBJ1-5,TRBD1,CAISEGTGVNQPQHF,TGTGCCATCAGTGAGGGGACAGGAGTCAATCAGCCCCAGCATTTT
TRBV28,TRBJ1-5,-,CASLQGGQPQHF,TGTGCCAGCCTCCAGGGTGGCCAGCCCCAGCATTTT
TRBV28,TRBJ2-7,-,CASTGFGVYEQYF,TGTGCCAGCACAGGGTTTGGGGTCTACGAGCAGTACTTC
TRBV28,TRBJ2-4,-,CASSPTMPREIAKNIQYF,TGTGCCAGCAGCCCCACCATGCCCAGGGAAATAGCCAAAAACATTCAGTACTTC
TRBV6-4,TRBJ2-4,-,CASICPVTLAKNIQYF,TGTGCCAGCATCTGTCCAGTTACCCTAGCCAAAAACATTCAGTACTTC
TRBV27,TRBJ2-7,TRBD1,CASSPGTGGYEQYF,TGTGCCAGCAGTCCCGGGACAGGGGGCTACGAGCAGTACTTC
TRBV28,TRBJ2-2,TRBD1,CASSLTGSGELFF,TGTGCCAGCAGTTTGACAGGGTCCGGGGAGCTGTTTTTT
TRBV19,TRBJ1-1,TRBD1,CASRNRGQGNTEAFF,TGTGCCAGTAGGAACCGCGGACAGGGGAACACTGAAGCTTTCTTT
TRBV5-1,TRBJ2-5,TRBD1,CASSSLQGQGTQYF,TGCGCCAGCAGCTCATTACAGGGGCAAGGGACCCAGTACTTC
TRBV30,TRBJ1-5,-,CAWSVRSGNQPQHF,TGTGCCTGGAGTGTACGGAGTGGCAATCAGCCCCAGCATTTT
TRBV29-1,TRBJ1-2,-,CSVGGGREDPYGYTF,TGCAGCGTGGGGGGGGGCAGGGAGGACCCCTATGGCTACACCTTC
TRBV6-5,TRBJ1-2,-,CASSYSGTIDSYGYTF,TGTGCCAGCAGTTACTCAGGGACAATTGATAGCTATGGCTACACCTTC
TRBV5-4,TRBJ2-3,TRBD2,CASRVALAGSDTQYF,TGTGCCAGCAGGGTGGCGCTAGCGGGATCAGATACGCAGTATTTT
TRBV2,TRBJ2-3,TRBD1,CASSSGTGTDTQYF,TGTGCCAGCAGTTCCGGGACAGGGACAGATACGCAGTATTTT
TRBV6-1,TRBJ2-7,-,CASSSSLVHEQYF,TGTGCCAGCAGTTCCTCTCTAGTTCACGAGCAGTACTTC
TRBV4-1,TRBJ1-2,-,CASSQAQGDYGYTF,TGCGCCAGCAGCCAAGCCCAGGGTGACTATGGCTACACCTTC
TRBV19,TRBJ1-5,TRBD1,CASRDRGRSQPQHF,TGTGCCAGTAGAGACAGGGGGCGAAGCCAGCCCCAGCATTTT
TRBV27,TRBJ2-3,TRBD1,CASSSRSGGPDTQYF,TGTGCCAGCAGTTCCAGATCAGGGGGCCCAGATACGCAGTATTTT
TRBV2,TRBJ1-2,TRBD1,CASLTGGTYGYTF,TGTGCCAGTTTAACAGGGGGAACCTATGGCTACACCTTC
TRBV18,TRBJ1-2,-,CASSPIEVGANYGYTF,TGTGCCAGCTCACCAATTGAAGTGGGGGCGAACTATGGCTACACCTTC
TRBV19,TRBJ1-2,TRBD1,CASWRAETTGIYGYTF,TGTGCCAGTTGGCGGGCCGAGACGACAGGGATCTATGGCTACACCTTC
TRBV11-3,TRBJ1-1,TRBD1,CASSLHGTGALNTEAFF,TGTGCCAGCAGCCTTCACGGGACAGGGGCTTTGAACACTGAAGCTTTCTTT
TRBV28,TRBJ2-7,TRBD2,CASSPLAGVPYEQYF,TGTGCCAGCAGTCCCCTAGCGGGAGTCCCCTACGAGCAGTACTTC
TRBV7-8,TRBJ2-2,-,CASSPRGQNTGELFF,TGTGCCAGCAGCCCTAGAGGACAGAACACCGGGGAGCTGTTTTTT
TRBV5-1,TRBJ2-7,-,CASSRNPRIYEQYF,TGCGCCAGCAGTCGCAACCCCAGAATCTACGAGCAGTACTTC
TRBV27,TRBJ2-4,TRBD1,CASSYSGGTGGAKNIQYF,TGTGCCAGCAGTTACTCGGGAGGGACAGGGGGAGCCAAAAACATTCAGTACTTC
TRBV7-2,TRBJ1-5,TRBD1,CASSPRTGDQPQHF,TGTGCCAGCAGCCCCCGGACAGGGGATCAGCCCCAGCATTTT
TRBV5-1,TRBJ2-7,-,CASSLLGDYEQYF,TGCGCCAGCAGCTTACTCGGGGATTACGAGCAGTACTTC
TRBV25-1,TRBJ1-1,-,CASSAWTVNTEAFF,TGTGCCAGCAGTGCCTGGACTGTGAACACTGAAGCTTTCTTT
TRBV5-8,TRBJ2-1,TRBD2,CASSPEGLASNEQFF,TGTGCCAGCAGCCCAGAGGGACTAGCGAGCAATGAGCAGTTCTTC
TRBV5-1,TRBJ2-7,TRBD1,CASSLAGTGGYEQYF,TGCGCCAGCAGCTTGGCCGGGACAGGGGGCTACGAGCAGTACTTC
TRBV4-2,TRBJ1-4,TRBD1,CASSQDVRQGDEKLFF,TGTGCCAGCAGCCAAGATGTTAGGCAGGGGGACGAAAAACTGTTTTTT
TRBV7-8,TRBJ2-5,TRBD2,CASSPGLATIQETQYF,TGTGCCAGCAGCCCCGGACTAGCGACGATTCAAGAGACCCAGTACTTC
TRBV5-1,TRBJ2-3,-,CASSFRQEGTDTQYF,TGCGCCAGCAGCTTCCGACAGGAGGGCACAGATACGCAGTATTTT
TRBV11-2,TRBJ2-7,TRBD2,CASSGGTSVILGQYF,TGTGCCAGCAGCGGGGGGACTAGCGTTATTTTGGGGCAGTACTTC
TRBV13,TRBJ2-7,TRBD1,CASSMYRDRQRGQYF,TGTGCCAGCAGCATGTACCGGGACAGGCAAAGGGGGCAGTACTTC
TRBV6-6,TRBJ2-1,TRBD2,CASSYSVSSGRDEQFF,TGTGCCAGCAGTTACTCGGTGTCTAGCGGGAGAGATGAGCAGTTCTTC
TRBV29-1,TRBJ1-1,TRBD1,CSVRRAGGTEAFF,TGCAGCGTGAGAAGGGCAGGGGGCACTGAAGCTTTCTTT
TRBV13,TRBJ2-7,-,CASSYGRRPYEQYF,TGTGCCAGCAGCTACGGACGGAGGCCCTACGAGCAGTACTTC
TRBV9,TRBJ2-3,-,CASSVGGRGTDTQYF,TGTGCCAGCAGCGTAGGGGGCAGGGGCACAGATACGCAGTATTTT
TRBV5-1,TRBJ2-5,TRBD1,CASKTGGAGQETQYF,TGCGCCAGCAAAACAGGGGGCGCCGGCCAAGAGACCCAGTACTTC
TRBV6-4,TRBJ2-5,TRBD2,CASSDRTSGGLHVRETQYF,TGTGCCAGCAGTGACAGGACTAGCGGGGGTCTTCACGTTCGGGAGACCCAGTACTTC
TRBV7-8,TRBJ2-1,TRBD2,CASSDRTSGMVHEQFF,TGTGCCAGCAGCGATCGGACTAGCGGGATGGTCCATGAGCAGTTCTTC
TRBV7-2,TRBJ1-5,TRBD1,CASSLWPGQNQPQHF,TGTGCCAGCAGCTTATGGCCGGGACAGAATCAGCCCCAGCATTTT
TRBV6-5,TRBJ2-1,TRBD1,CASSYRTGGEDEQFF,TGTGCCAGCAGTTACAGGACAGGGGGAGAGGATGAGCAGTTCTTC
TRBV27,TRBJ1-3,-,CASSVDSNSGNTIYF,TGTGCCAGCAGTGTCGACAGTAACTCTGGAAACACCATATATTTT
TRBV4-2,TRBJ2-3,-,CASSQDPLADTQYF,TGTGCCAGCAGCCAAGATCCCCTAGCCGATACGCAGTATTTT
TRBV1,TRBJ2-2,-,CTSSQVLAGGIRRRTGELFF,TGCACCAGCAGCCAAGTCCTAGCGGGAGGGATTCGGCGCAGGACCGGGGAGCTGTTTTTT
TRBV9,TRBJ2-1,-,CASSVDRGEQFF,TGTGCCAGCAGCGTAGACCGGGGTGAGCAGTTCTTC
TRBV19,TRBJ1-1,-,CASSLEGMVAFF,TGTGCCAGTAGTCTGGAGGGGATGGTAGCTTTCTTT
TRBV6-5,TRBJ2-2,TRBD1,CASSYLGQGTTGELFF,TGTGCCAGCAGTTACTTGGGACAGGGGACCACCGGGGAGCTGTTTTTT
TRBV6-5,TRBJ2-7,-,CASSNRDEQYF,TGTGCCAGCAGTAACAGGGACGAGCAGTACTTC
TRBV28,TRBJ2-2,TRBD2,CASSPPGGSVVWLFF,TGTGCCAGCAGTCCGCCGGGAGGTAGTGTAGTTTGGCTGTTTTTT
TRBV14,TRBJ2-5,-,CASSALYETQYF,TGTGCCAGCAGCGCCCTCTATGAGACCCAGTACTTC